The T cell receptor beta chain under discussion was sequenced for a study of CD8 T cells in ankylosing spondylitis. From germline, CDR1 is GTSNPN and CDR2 SVGIG (reference sequence). The CDR3 sequence is 14 residues long. Germline trimming cut 5 bases from V and 5 bases from J; bases unmatched to any gene: 8. Construction of TCR beta libraries was performed using quantitative 5'-RACE with molecular barcodes. TCRdb reprocessed the 5' RACE reads via MiXCR and lists one record per CDR3 protein. The table lists about 150,000 distinct CDR3 sequences, about 7% of them singletons. This chain joins TRBV30 and TRBJ2-2, with TRBD1 identical over 7 bases. The TCR sequence derives from a female donor with ankylosing spondylitis or in good health (not recorded which). Sequenced sample: blood, either unsorted or a sorted T cell fraction (not recorded which). In DNA, the CDR3 is TGTGCCTGGTTAGACAGGGTACGAACCGGGGAGCTGTTTTTT. Translating it yields CAWLDRVRTGELFF.